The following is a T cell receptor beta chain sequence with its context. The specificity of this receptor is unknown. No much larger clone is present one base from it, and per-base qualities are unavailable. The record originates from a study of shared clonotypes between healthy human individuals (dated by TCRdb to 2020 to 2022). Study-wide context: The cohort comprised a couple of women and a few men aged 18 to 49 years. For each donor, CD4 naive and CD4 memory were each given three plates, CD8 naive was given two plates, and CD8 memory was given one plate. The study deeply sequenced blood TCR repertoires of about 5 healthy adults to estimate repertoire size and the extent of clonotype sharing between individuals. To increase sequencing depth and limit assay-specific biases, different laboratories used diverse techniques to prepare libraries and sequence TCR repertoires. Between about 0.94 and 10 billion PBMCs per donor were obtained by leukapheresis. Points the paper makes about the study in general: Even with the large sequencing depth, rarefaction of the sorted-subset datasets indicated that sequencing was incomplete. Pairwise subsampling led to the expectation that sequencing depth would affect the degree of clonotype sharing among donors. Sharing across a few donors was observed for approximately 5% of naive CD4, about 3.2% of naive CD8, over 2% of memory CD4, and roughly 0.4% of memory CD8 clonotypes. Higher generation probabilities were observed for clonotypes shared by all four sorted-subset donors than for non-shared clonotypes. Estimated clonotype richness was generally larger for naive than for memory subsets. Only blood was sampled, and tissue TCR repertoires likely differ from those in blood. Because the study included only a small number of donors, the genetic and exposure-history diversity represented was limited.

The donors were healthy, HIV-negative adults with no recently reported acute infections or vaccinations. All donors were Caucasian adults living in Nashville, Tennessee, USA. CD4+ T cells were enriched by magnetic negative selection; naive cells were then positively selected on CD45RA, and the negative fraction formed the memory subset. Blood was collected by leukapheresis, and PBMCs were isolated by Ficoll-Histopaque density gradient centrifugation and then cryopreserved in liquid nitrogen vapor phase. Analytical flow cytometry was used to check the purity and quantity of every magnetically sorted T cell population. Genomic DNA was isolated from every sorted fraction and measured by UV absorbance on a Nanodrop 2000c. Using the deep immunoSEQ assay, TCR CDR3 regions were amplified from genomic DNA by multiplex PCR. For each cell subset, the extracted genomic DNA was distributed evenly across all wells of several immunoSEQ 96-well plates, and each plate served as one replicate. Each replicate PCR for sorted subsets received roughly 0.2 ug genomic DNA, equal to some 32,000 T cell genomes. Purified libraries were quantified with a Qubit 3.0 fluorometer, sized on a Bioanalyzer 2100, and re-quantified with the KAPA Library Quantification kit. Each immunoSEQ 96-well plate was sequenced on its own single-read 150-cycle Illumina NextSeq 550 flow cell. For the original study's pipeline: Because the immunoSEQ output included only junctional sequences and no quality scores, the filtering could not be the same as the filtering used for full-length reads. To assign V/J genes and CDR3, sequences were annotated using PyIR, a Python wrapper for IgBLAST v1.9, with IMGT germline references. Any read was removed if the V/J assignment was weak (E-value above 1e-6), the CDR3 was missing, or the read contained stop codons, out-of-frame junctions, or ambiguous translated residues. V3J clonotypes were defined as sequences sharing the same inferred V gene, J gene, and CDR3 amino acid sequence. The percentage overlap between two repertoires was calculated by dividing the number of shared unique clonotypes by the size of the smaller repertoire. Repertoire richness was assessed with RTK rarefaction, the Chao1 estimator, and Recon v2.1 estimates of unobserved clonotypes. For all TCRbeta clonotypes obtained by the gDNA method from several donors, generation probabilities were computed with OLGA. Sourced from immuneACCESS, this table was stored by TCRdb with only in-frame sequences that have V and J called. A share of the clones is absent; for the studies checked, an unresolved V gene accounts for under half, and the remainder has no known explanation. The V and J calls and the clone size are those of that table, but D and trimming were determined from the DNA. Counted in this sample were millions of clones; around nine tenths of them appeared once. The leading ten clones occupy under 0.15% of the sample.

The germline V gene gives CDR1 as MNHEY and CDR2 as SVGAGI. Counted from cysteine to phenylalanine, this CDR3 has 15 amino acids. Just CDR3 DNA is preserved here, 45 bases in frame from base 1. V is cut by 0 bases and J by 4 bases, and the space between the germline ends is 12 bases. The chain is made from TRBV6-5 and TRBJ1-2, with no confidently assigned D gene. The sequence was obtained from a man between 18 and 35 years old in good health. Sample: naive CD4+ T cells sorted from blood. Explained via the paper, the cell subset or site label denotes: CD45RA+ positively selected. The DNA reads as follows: TGTGCCAGCAGTTACTCACCGACCAAGTCCTATGGCTACACCTTC. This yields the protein CASSYSPTKSYGYTF.